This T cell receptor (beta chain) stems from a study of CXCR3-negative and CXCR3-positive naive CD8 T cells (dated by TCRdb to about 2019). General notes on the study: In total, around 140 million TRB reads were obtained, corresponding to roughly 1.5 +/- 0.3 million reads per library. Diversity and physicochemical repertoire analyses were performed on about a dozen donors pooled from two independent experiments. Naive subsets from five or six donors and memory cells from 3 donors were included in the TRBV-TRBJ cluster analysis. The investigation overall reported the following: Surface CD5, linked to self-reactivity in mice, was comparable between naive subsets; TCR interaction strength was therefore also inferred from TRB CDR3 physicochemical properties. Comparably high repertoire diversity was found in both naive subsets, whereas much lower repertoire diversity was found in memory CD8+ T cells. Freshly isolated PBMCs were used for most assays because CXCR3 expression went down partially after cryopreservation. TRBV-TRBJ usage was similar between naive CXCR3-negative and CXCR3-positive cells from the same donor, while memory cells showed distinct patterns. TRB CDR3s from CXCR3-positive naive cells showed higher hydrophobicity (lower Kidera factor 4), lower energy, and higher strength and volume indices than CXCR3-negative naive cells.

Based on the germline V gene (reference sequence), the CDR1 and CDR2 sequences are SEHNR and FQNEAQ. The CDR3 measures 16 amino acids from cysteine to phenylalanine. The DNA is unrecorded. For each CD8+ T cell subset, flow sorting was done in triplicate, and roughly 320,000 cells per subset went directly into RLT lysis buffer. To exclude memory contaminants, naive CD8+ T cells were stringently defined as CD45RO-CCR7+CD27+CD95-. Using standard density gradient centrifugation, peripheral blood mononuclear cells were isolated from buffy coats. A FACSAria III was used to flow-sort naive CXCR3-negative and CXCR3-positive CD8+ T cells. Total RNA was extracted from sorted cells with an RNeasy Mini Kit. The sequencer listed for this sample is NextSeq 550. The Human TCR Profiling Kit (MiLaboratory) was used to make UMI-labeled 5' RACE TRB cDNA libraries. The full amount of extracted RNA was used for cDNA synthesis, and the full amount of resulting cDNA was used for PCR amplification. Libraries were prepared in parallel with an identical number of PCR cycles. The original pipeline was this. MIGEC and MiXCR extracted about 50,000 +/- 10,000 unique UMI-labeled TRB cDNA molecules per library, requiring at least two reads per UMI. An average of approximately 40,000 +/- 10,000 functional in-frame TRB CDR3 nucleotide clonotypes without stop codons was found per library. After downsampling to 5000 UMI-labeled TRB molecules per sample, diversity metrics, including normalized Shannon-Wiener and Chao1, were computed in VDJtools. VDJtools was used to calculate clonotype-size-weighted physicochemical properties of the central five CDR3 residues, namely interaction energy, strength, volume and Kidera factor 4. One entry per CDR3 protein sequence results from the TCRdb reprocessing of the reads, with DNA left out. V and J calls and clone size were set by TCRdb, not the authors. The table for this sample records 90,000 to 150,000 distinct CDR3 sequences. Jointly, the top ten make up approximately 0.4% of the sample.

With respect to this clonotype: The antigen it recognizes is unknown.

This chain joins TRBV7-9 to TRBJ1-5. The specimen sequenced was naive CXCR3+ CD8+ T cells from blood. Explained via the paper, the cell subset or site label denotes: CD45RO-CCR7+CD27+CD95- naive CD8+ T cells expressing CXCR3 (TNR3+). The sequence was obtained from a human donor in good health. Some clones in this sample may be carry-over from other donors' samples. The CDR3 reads CASSLEEDYSNQPQHF.